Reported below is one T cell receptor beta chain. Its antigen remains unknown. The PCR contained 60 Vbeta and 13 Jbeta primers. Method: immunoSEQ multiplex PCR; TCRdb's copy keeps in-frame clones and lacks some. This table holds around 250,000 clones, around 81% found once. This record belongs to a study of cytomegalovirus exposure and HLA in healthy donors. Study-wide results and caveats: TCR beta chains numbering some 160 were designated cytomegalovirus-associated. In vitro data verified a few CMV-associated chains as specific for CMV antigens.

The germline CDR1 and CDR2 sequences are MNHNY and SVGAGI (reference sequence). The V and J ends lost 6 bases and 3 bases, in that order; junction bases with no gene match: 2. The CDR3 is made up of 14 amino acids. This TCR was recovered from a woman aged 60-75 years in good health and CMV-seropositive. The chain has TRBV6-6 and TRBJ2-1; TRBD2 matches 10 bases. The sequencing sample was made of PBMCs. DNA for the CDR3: TGTGCCAGCAGGGGACTAGCGAACTACAATGAGCAGTTCTTC. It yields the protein CASRGLANYNEQFF.